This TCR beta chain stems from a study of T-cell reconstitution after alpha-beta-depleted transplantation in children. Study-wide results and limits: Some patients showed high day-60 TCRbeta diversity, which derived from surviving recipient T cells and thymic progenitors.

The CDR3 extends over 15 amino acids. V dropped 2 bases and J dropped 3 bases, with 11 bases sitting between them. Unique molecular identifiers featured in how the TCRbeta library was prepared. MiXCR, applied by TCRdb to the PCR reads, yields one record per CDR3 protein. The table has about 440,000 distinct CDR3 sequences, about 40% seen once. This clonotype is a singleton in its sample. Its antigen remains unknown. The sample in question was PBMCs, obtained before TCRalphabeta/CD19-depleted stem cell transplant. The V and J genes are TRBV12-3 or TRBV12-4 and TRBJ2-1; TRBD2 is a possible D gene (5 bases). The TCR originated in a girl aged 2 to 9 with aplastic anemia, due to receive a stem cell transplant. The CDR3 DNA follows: TGTGCCAGCAGTTTAACTAGAAGAGGCTACAATGAGCAGTTCTTC. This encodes CASSLTRRGYNEQFF.